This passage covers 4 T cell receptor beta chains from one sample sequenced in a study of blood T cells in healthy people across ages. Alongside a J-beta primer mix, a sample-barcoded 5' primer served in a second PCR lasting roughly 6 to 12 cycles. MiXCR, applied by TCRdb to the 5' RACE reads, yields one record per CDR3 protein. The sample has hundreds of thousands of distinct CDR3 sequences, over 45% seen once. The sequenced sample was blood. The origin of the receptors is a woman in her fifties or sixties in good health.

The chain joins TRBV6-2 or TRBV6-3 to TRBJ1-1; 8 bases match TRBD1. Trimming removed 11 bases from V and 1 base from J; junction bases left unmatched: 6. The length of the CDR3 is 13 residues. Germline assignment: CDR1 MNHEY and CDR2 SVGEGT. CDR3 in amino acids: CAGGQGRNTEAFF. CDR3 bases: TGTGCCGGCGGACAGGGACGGAACACTGAAGCTTTCTTT.

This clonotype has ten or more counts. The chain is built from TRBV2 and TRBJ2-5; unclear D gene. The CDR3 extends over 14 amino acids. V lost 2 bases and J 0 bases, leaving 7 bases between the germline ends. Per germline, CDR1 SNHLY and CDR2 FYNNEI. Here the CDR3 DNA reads TGTGCCAGCAGTGAATTGACAAACCAAGAGACCCAGTACTTC. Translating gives CASSELTNQETQYF.

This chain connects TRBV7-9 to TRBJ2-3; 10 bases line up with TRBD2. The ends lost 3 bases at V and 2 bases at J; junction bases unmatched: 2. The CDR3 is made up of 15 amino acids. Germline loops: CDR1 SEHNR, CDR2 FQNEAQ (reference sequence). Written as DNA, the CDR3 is TGTGCCAGCAGCTTCCTAGCGGGAGCCACAGATACGCAGTATTTT. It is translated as CASSFLAGATDTQYF. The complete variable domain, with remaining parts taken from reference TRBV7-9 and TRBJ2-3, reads DTGVSQNPRHKITKRGQNVTFRCDPISEHNRLYWYRQTLGQGPEFLTYFQNEAQLEKSRLLSDRFSAERPKGSFSTLEIQRTEQGDSAMYLCASSFLAGATDTQYFGPGTRLTVL.

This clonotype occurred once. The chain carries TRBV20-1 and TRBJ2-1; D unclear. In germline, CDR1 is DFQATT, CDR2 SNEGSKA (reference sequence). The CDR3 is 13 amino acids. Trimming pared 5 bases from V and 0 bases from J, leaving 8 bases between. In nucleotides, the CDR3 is TGCAGTGCTTTCCGTAGCTCCTACAATGAGCAGTTCTTC. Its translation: CSAFRSSYNEQFF.